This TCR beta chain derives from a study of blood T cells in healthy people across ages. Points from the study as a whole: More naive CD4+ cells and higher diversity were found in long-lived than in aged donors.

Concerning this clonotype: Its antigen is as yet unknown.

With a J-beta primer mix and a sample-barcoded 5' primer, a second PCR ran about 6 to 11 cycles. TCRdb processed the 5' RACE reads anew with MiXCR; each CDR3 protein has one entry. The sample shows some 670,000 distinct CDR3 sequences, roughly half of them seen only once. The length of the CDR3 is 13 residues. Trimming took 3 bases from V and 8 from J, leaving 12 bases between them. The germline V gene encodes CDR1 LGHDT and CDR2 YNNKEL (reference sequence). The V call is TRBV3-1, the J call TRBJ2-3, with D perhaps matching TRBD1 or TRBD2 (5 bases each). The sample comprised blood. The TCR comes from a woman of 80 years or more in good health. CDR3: CASSQARDATQYF. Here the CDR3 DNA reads TGTGCCAGCAGCCAGGCCCGGGACGCTACGCAGTATTTT.